This T cell receptor (beta chain) originates from a study of response to subunit inactivated influenza vaccine (dated by TCRdb to 2017 to 2018). In the study overall: Deep quantitative profiling of the T cell receptor repertoire was used in the study to follow responses to a trivalent subunit inactivated influenza vaccine.

CDR1 SQVTM and CDR2 ANQGSEA are derived from the germline V gene. Relative to germline, V is 5 bases shorter and J is 1 base shorter, with 17 bases between their ends. The CDR3 numbers 15 residues from cysteine through phenylalanine. Just the 45-base CDR3 DNA is kept, in frame starting at base 1. With regard to this clonotype: Its antigen specificity is not known. No base quality values were provided; no much bigger clone lies one nucleotide off.

The protocol used for the library was RT-PCR. The sample was run on an Illumina HiSeq 2500. The public reads were quality trimmed at Q25 with fastp and then assembled into clones with MiXCR by TCRdb, keeping productive beta chains. Each entry is one CDR3 protein sequence, shown with its most common DNA and genes. The sample includes more than 400,000 distinct CDR3 sequences, with around 7.9% observed a single time. The ten largest clonotypes hold 13% of the sample. Overall study results and their limits: The authors proposed that each seasonal influenza vaccination may bring in only a limited number of new T cells.

The material sequenced was PBMCs from blood, taken less than 30 months after vaccination. The origin of this receptor is a man between 50 and 75 years old who received an inactivated influenza vaccine. Donor details come from another sample of the same person, matched by shared clones. The chain was built from TRBV29-1 and TRBJ1-2; no D segment can be confidently identified. The DNA sequence is given as TGCAGCGTTTCCTTTTGGCGAGGGTTTAACTATGGCTACACCTTC. The resulting protein is CSVSFWRGFNYGYTF. Beyond the CDR3, the reference TRBV29-1 and TRBJ1-2 genes provide the residues; the full variable domain reads: SAVISQKPSRDICQRGTSLTIQCQVDSQVTMMFWYRQQPGQSLTLIATANQGSEATYESGFVIDKFPISRPNLTFSTLTVSNMSPEDSSIYLCSVSFWRGFNYGYTFGSGTRLTVV.